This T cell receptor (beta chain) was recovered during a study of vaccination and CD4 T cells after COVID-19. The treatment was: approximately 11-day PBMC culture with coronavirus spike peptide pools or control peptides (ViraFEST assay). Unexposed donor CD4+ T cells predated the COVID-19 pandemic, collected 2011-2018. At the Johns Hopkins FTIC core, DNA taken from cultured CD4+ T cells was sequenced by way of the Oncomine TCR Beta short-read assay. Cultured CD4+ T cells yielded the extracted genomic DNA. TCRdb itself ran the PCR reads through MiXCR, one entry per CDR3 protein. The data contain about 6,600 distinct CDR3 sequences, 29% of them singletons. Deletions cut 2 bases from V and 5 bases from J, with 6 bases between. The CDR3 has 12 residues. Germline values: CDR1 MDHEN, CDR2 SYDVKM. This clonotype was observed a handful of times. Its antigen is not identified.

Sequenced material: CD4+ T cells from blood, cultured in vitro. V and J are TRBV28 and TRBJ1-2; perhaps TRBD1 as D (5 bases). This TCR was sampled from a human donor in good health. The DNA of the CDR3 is TGTGCCAGCAGTTTAGCAGGGTATGGCTACACCTTC. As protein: CASSLAGYGYTF.